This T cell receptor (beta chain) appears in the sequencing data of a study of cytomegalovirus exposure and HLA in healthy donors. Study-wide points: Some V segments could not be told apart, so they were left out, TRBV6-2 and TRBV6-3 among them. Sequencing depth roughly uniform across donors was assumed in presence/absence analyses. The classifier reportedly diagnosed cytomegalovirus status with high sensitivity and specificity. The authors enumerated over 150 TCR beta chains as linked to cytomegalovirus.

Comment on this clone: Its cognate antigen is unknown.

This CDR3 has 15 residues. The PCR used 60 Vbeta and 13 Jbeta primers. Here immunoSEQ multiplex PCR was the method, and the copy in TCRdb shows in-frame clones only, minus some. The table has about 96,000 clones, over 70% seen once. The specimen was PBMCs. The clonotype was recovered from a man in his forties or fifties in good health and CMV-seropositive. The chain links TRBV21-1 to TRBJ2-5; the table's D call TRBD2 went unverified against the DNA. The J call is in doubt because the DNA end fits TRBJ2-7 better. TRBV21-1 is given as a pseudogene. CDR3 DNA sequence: TGTGCCAGCAGCAAAGCGCGGGGGGGCGGGTACGAGCAGTACTTC. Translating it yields CASSKARGGGYEQYF.